The next 28 T cell receptor beta chains were all read from a single sample in a study of blood T cell repertoires in COVID-19 (dated by TCRdb to 2020 to 2021). The library was obtained by the immunoSEQ multiplex PCR assay. The table was pulled from immuneACCESS by TCRdb, which kept in-frame rearrangements only. Such tables lose some clones; where checked, under half of the loss comes from unresolved V genes, and the rest has no known cause. This sample lists roughly 380,000 clones; 85% were detected once. Under 4% of the sample lies in the top ten. Sequencing was carried out using peripheral blood. All receptors derive from a woman aged 18-29 years with acute or convalescent COVID-19.

Only a few counts were recorded for this clone. This chain joins TRBV15 and TRBJ1-1, with D perhaps matching TRBD1 (5 bases). The CDR3 length is 16 residues. Trimming shortened V by 0 bases and J by 5 bases, and 16 bases separated the two germline ends. From germline, CDR1 is LNHNV and CDR2 YYDKDF (reference sequence). The CDR3 loop is CATSRDSPPRGTEAFF. The CDR3 DNA reads TGTGCCACCAGCAGAGATAGCCCTCCCCGGGGGACTGAAGCTTTCTTT.

This chain joins TRBV5-6 and TRBJ2-7; 13 bases are shared with TRBD2. Germline assignment: CDR1 SGHDT and CDR2 YYEEEE. The J segment lost 6 bases and the V segment lost 2 bases, leaving 8 bases of the junction unmatched. The CDR3 is made up of 16 amino acids. CDR3 in amino acids: CASSLVPRLAGGEQYF. The CDR3 region has the DNA TGTGCCAGCAGCTTAGTTCCTAGACTAGCGGGAGGCGAGCAGTACTTC.

This chain uses TRBV6-2 or TRBV6-3 with TRBJ1-2, with TRBD1 matching 7 bases. This CDR3 has 17 amino acids. V shed 6 bases, J shed 0 bases, and the junction held 13 bases outside the gene matches. Germline V gene sequence: CDR1 MNHEY, CDR2 SVGEGT. CDR3 DNA: TGTGCCAGCAGCCCTCGACAGGGCCGGGGGCCTAACTATGGCTACACCTTC. Its protein is CASSPRQGRGPNYGYTF.

V usage is TRBV6-6 and J usage is TRBJ2-6; a possible D gene is TRBD2 (6 bases). The CDR3 consists of 14 residues. V dropped 7 bases and J dropped 1 base, with 8 bases sitting between them. Germline V lookup: CDR1 MNHNY, CDR2 SVGAGI (reference sequence). CDR3 sequence reads: CASTGGSGANVLTF. CDR3 coding DNA: TGTGCCAGCACTGGGGGGTCTGGGGCCAACGTCCTGACTTTC.

The chain combines TRBV29-1 with TRBJ2-1; D may be TRBD1 (5 bases). The V gene lost 2 bases and the J gene lost 8 bases, with 10 bases spanning the gap. Germline CDR1 reads SQVTM; CDR2 reads ANQGSEA. The CDR3 has 12 residues. In DNA form, the CDR3 reads TGCAGCGTTGAACAACGCAGGGATGAGCAGTTCTTC. Translation gives CSVEQRRDEQFF.

The V and J genes are TRBV5-6 and TRBJ2-7, with 12 bases aligning to TRBD1. Losses at the gene ends were 1 base for V and 4 bases for J; bases not matched to a gene: 12. Germline CDR1 SGHDT, CDR2 YYEEEE. This CDR3 comprises 18 residues. CDR3 nucleotides: TGTGCCAGCAGCTTGACCGGGACAGGGGGCCTAAGGGCGTACGAGCAGTACTTC. Protein: CASSLTGTGGLRAYEQYF.

This clone was found once. J is TRBJ2-7 and V is TRBV5-4; TRBD1 matches 11 bases. Germline trimming cut 4 bases from V and 5 bases from J; bases unmatched to any gene: 5. Germline CDR1 reads SGHNT; CDR2 reads YYREEE (reference sequence). This CDR3 spans 14 amino acids. For the CDR3, the DNA is TGTGCCAGCAGCCTGGACAGGGGGCGGAACGAGCAGTACTTC. Its protein is CASSLDRGRNEQYF.

The chain combines TRBV7-9 with TRBJ1-5; TRBD1 matches 10 bases. The CDR3 has 16 residues. V gave up 1 base and J gave up 5 bases; unmatched junction bases: 5. Germline lookup yields CDR1 SEHNR and CDR2 FQNEAQ (reference sequence). The CDR3 is CASSLGGDRGHQPQHF. The CDR3 DNA sequence: TGTGCCAGCAGCTTAGGGGGGGACAGGGGTCATCAGCCCCAGCATTTT.

This chain links TRBV5-4 with TRBJ2-7; TRBD2 aligns across 8 bases. V shed 4 bases and J 4 bases; nucleotides not matched to a gene: 7. This CDR3 has 14 residues. Germline V gives CDR1 SGHNT, CDR2 YYREEE (reference sequence). CDR3 in DNA: TGTGCCAGCAGCCTCGGGGGGGGTGATTACGAGCAGTACTTC. It specifies CASSLGGGDYEQYF.

The chain combines TRBV10-3 with TRBJ2-3; no definite D call. The CDR3 runs 15 residues. Germline V CDR1 and CDR2: ENHRY, SYGVKD. V was cut by 2 bases and J by 0 bases, with 9 bases left in between. The CDR3 nucleotides read TGTGCCATCAGTGAGGTATATCTAAGCACAGATACGCAGTATTTT. Translation: CAISEVYLSTDTQYF.

The chain employs TRBV5-1 and TRBJ2-2; D not resolved. The germline V gene encodes CDR1 SGHRS and CDR2 YFSETQ. Trimming left V 2 bases short and J 6 bases short, with 8 bases between. This CDR3 spans 13 amino acids. This chain's CDR3 is CASSLTSAGELFF. The CDR3 bases are TGCGCCAGCAGCTTAACGTCGGCCGGGGAGCTGTTTTTT. Looking up the rest from reference TRBV5-1 and TRBJ2-2 gives the full variable domain: KAGVTQTPRYLIKTRGQQVTLSCSPISGHRSVSWYQQTPGQGLQFLFEYFSETQRNKGNFPGRFSGRQFSNSRSEMNVSTLELGDSALYLCASSLTSAGELFFGEGSRLTVL.

The CDR3 is CASSLITSGSRTYEQYF. The CDR3 nucleotides read TGTGCCAGCAGTTTAATCACTAGCGGGAGTCGAACCTACGAGCAGTACTTC. This chain joins TRBV28 and TRBJ2-7; 11 bases map to TRBD2. The CDR3 sequence is 17 residues long. The germline CDR1 and CDR2 sequences are MDHEN and SYDVKM. The V gene end was trimmed by 2 bases and the J gene end by 2 bases; junction bases not matched to a gene: 8.

This chain links TRBV7-8 with TRBJ2-7, with unresolved D. The V gene's germline CDR1 is SGHVS and CDR2 FQNEAQ. The CDR3 has 13 amino acids. V dropped 5 bases and J dropped 6 bases, with 14 bases sitting between them. CDR3 amino acids: CASSPHPSGEQYF. CDR3 sequence (DNA): TGTGCCAGCAGCCCCCATCCATCGGGCGAGCAGTACTTC.

A few counts support this clone. The chain's CDR3 is CASKTAGAIQETQYF. As DNA, the CDR3 is TGTGCCAGCAAAACCGCGGGAGCAATCCAAGAGACCCAGTACTTC. The V call is TRBV28, the J call TRBJ2-5; 7 bases match TRBD2. The CDR3 loop spans 15 amino acids. The V and J ends lost 7 bases and 1 base, in that order; junction bases with no gene match: 9. CDR1 and CDR2 from the germline V gene are MDHEN and SYDVKM.

The J gene is TRBJ2-2, the V gene TRBV28, with D possibly TRBD2 on 5 matching bases. The CDR3 contains 14 residues. Germline V gene sequence: CDR1 MDHEN, CDR2 SYDVKM. V was clipped by 3 bases and J by 10 bases, with 15 bases between them. As DNA, the CDR3 is TGTGCCAGCAGTTTTCGTTCGGAGAGGGCGGAGCTGTTTTTT. Translating gives CASSFRSERAELFF.

DNA for the CDR3: TGTGCCAGCAGTCCAGGGCAGGGCTACACCTTC. Its translation is CASSPGQGYTF. The genes are TRBV6-5 and TRBJ1-2; a possible D gene is TRBD1 (5 bases). V shed 5 bases and J shed 8 bases, with 9 bases lying between them. The CDR3 has 11 amino acids. Germline-derived CDR1 and CDR2 are MNHEY and SVGAGI.

The rearrangement links TRBV27 to TRBJ1-1; 8 positions match TRBD1. The ends lost 3 bases at V and 4 bases at J; junction bases unmatched: 13. CDR3 length: 17 residues. Germline lookup yields CDR1 MNHEY and CDR2 SMNVEV (reference sequence). CDR3 residues: CASSFLKTGGVSTEAFF. CDR3 bases: TGTGCCAGCAGTTTCCTTAAAACAGGGGGAGTAAGCACTGAAGCTTTCTTT.

This clone occurred a few times. V usage is TRBV6-6 and J usage is TRBJ1-1; D ambiguous. This CDR3 has 14 amino acids. Trimming shortened V by 3 bases and J by 1 base, and 9 bases separated the two germline ends. In germline, CDR1 is MNHNY, CDR2 SVGAGI (reference sequence). The CDR3 sequence is CASSYSPGNTEAFF. Written as DNA, the CDR3 is TGTGCCAGCAGTTATAGTCCAGGGAACACTGAAGCTTTCTTT.

There are a few counts of this clone. This rearrangement joins TRBV19 to TRBJ1-3; D gene ambiguous. The ends were cut back, 5 bases at V and 0 bases at J, with 17 bases in the middle. Germline loops: CDR1 LNHDA, CDR2 SQIVND (reference sequence). The CDR3 runs 17 residues. The CDR3 loop is CASSLSEVPVSGNTIYF. The CDR3 coding sequence is TGTGCCAGTAGTCTTAGTGAGGTTCCAGTCTCTGGAAACACCATATATTTT.

V usage is TRBV16 and J usage is TRBJ1-3; D is perhaps TRBD1 (5 bases). V was clipped by 0 bases and J by 0 bases, with 9 bases between them. There are 16 residues in the CDR3. Germline V gene sequence: CDR1 KGHSY, CDR2 FQNENV. The CDR3 sequence is CASSQSGRASGNTIYF. The CDR3 DNA is TGTGCCAGCAGCCAATCGGGCAGGGCCTCTGGAAACACCATATATTTT.

The V call is TRBV10-1, the J call TRBJ1-1, with D possibly TRBD1 on 6 matching bases. V dropped 3 bases and J dropped 5 bases, with 13 bases sitting between them. The V gene's germline CDR1 is WNHNN and CDR2 SYGVQD (reference sequence). This CDR3 has 14 residues. The CDR3 sequence: CASSESRRGTEAFF. The CDR3 region has the DNA TGCGCCAGCAGTGAAAGTCGAAGGGGGACTGAAGCTTTCTTT.

The V and J genes are TRBV28 and TRBJ1-5, with 10 bases lining up with TRBD1. The V and J ends lost 6 bases and 0 bases, in that order; junction bases with no gene match: 11. The CDR3 extends over 18 amino acids. CDR1 is MDHEN, CDR2 SYDVKM, per germline. The CDR3 nucleotides read TGTGCCAGCAGCTCAGACAGGGGGCACTCCTATAGCAATCAGCCCCAGCATTTT. Amino acids: CASSSDRGHSYSNQPQHF.

V is TRBV7-9 and J is TRBJ1-1; D unclear. Germline lookup yields CDR1 SEHNR and CDR2 FQNEAQ (reference sequence). Between the trimmed V and J ends, which lost 1 base and 0 bases, there was a span of 12 bases. The CDR3 has 16 residues. The CDR3 DNA reads as TGTGCCAGCAGCTTAGGGTCGGCGCGGTTGAACACTGAAGCTTTCTTT. The encoded protein is CASSLGSARLNTEAFF.

The rearrangement joins TRBV24-1 to TRBJ2-5; TRBD2 matches at 7 bases. CDR3 length: 12 residues. The V and J ends lost 6 bases and 5 bases, in that order; junction bases with no gene match: 2. CDR1 KGHDR and CDR2 SFDVKD come from the germline V gene. CDR3 nucleotide sequence: TGTGCCACCAGTATGCGGGGGGAGACCCAGTACTTC. It yields the protein CATSMRGETQYF.

The chain links TRBV19 to TRBJ2-7; TRBD1 matches 8 bases. Germline lookup yields CDR1 LNHDA and CDR2 SQIVND (reference sequence). The CDR3 is 14 amino acids. The J segment lost 4 bases and the V segment lost 10 bases, leaving 12 bases of the junction unmatched. The CDR3 is CAIRARTGLYEQYF. DNA for the CDR3: TGTGCCATCAGAGCGAGGACAGGGTTGTACGAGCAGTACTTC.

The sample holds one count of this clone. V is TRBV24-1 and J is TRBJ1-4; D is undetermined. Germline CDR1 and CDR2: KGHDR and SFDVKD. This CDR3 has 16 amino acids. V shed 3 bases and J shed 6 bases, with 16 bases lying between them. The CDR3 sequence: CATSDRRTEEDEKLFF. The CDR3, as DNA: TGTGCCACCAGTGATAGAAGGACGGAGGAGGATGAAAAACTGTTTTTT.

The J gene is TRBJ1-5, the V gene TRBV6-6; tentatively, D is TRBD1 (6 bases). CDR3 length: 14 amino acids. From germline, CDR1 is MNHNY and CDR2 SVGAGI (reference sequence). The V end lost 5 bases, the J end lost 7 bases, and 15 bases lay between the germline ends. The CDR3 region is CASSTDRTRQPQHF. CDR3 bases: TGTGCCAGCAGTACTGACAGGACGCGGCAGCCCCAGCATTTT.

The V and J genes are TRBV29-1 and TRBJ1-2; 7 positions match TRBD1. With V trimmed by 0 bases and J by 4 bases, 5 bases remained unmatched. CDR3 length equals 14 residues. CDR1 and CDR2 (germline): SQVTM, ANQGSEA. In DNA, the CDR3 is TGCAGCGTTGAAGATCGTCGGGACAGCTATGGCTACACCTTC. This codes for CSVEDRRDSYGYTF.